The T cell receptor beta chain described here comes from a study of cytomegalovirus exposure and HLA in healthy donors. Study-wide points: For cytomegalovirus status, the classifier reportedly gave diagnoses with high specificity and sensitivity.

The germline V gene has CDR1 LGHNA and CDR2 YNFKEQ. There are 15 residues in the CDR3. V lost 6 bases, J lost 2 bases, and 3 bases stayed unmatched. Concerning this clone itself: No antigen is known for it.

Use of 60 Vbeta and 13 Jbeta primers characterized the PCR. In the original processing: Later, some 79 million unique TCR beta chains were counted in an analysis, and 10 million to 12 million of them were shared. Measured with immunoSEQ multiplex PCR; TCRdb has only the in-frame clones, and not every one. D and trimming come from the DNA, and the V and J calls and clone size come from that table. The sample comprises 90,000 to 100,000 clones, under 80% of which are singletons, and 1.8% rests with the top ten. The rearrangement joins TRBV4-2 to TRBJ2-7; 14 positions match TRBD2. This TCR derives from a male donor in good health and CMV-seronegative. Sequenced input: PBMCs. In DNA form, the CDR3 reads TGTGCCAGCAGGAGGACTAGCGGGGGGCCCTACGAGCAGTACTTC. Its translation: CASRRTSGGPYEQYF.